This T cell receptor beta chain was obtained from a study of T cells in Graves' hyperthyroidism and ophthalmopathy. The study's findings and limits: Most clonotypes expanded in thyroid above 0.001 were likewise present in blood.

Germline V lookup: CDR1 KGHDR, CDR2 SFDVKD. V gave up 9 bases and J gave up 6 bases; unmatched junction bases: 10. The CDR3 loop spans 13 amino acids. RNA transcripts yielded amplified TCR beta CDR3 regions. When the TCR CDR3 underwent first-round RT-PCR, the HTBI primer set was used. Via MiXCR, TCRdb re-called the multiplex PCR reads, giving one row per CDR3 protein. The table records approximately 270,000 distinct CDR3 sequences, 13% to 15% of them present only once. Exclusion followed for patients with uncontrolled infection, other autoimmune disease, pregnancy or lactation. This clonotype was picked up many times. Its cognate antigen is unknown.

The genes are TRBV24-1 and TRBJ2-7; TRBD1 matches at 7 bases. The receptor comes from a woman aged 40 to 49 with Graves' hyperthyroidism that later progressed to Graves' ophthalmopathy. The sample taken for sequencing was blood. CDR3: CATSLRGGGEQYF. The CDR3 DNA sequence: TGTGCCACCTCCCTGCGAGGGGGCGGCGAGCAGTACTTC.